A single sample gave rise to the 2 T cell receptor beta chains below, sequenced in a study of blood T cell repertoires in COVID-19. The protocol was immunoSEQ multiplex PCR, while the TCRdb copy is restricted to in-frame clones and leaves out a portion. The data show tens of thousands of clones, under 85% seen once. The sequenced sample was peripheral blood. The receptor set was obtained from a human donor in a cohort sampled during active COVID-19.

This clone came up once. The CDR3 spells CASSYAGGYEQFF. The CDR3 DNA follows: TGTGCCAGCAGTTATGCGGGGGGCTATGAGCAGTTCTTC. The chain is built from TRBV6-2 or TRBV6-3 and TRBJ2-1, with 8 bases aligning to TRBD2. This CDR3 has 13 amino acids. V was clipped by 3 bases and J by 8 bases; unmatched bases: 3. Germline-derived CDR1 and CDR2 are MNHEY and SVGEGT.

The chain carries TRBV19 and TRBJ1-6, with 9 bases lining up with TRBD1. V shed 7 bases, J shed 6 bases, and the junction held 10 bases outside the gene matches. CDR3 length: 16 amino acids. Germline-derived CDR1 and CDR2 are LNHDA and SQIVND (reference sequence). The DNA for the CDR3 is TGTGCCAGTACCAAAAGGACAGGGGCCTTTAATTCACCCCTCCACTTT. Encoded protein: CASTKRTGAFNSPLHF.